This T cell receptor beta chain was captured in a study of T cell responses to AZD1222 COVID-19 vaccine. With regard to this clone: Its target is unknown.

Study findings and constraints: Repertoire sampling occurred only after the peak T cell response.

Germline V CDR1 and CDR2: SGHNT, YYREEE (reference sequence). CDR3 length equals 14 residues. Trimming removed 3 bases from V and 1 base from J, with 10 bases in between. Sequencing used immunoSEQ multiplex PCR; TCRdb keeps in-frame clones, though not all of them. The table shows roughly 120,000 clones, with roughly 91% occurring only once. This clonotype originated in an adult in good health. The V call is TRBV5-4, the J call TRBJ1-1; no firm D call. The input for sequencing was peripheral blood, taken on day 0 of AZD1222 vaccination. The CDR3 DNA follows: TGTGCCAGCAGCTCTGACGGTAAGAACACTGAAGCTTTCTTT. It encodes CASSSDGKNTEAFF.